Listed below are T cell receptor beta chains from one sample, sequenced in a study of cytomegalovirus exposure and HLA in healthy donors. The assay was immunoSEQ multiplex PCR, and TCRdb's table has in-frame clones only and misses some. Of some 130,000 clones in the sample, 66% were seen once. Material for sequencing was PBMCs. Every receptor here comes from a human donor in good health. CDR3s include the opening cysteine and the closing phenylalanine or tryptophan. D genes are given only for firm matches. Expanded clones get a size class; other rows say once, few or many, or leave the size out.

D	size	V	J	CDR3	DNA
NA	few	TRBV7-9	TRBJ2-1	CASSPSGTRGEQFF	TGTGCCAGCAGCCCGTCGGGGACAAGGGGTGAGCAGTTCTTC
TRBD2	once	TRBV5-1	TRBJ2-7	CASRQTSGISYEQYF	TGCGCCAGCAGACAGACTAGCGGGATTTCCTACGAGCAGTACTTC
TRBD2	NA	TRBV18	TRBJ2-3	CASSSGLAGAGDTQYF	TGTGCCAGCTCATCCGGACTAGCGGGAGCTGGAGATACGCAGTATTTT
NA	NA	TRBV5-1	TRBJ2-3	CASSLGSGNTDTQYF	TGCGCCAGCAGCTTGGGGTCGGGGAACACAGATACGCAGTATTTT
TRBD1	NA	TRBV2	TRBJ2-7	CASSWDRDSYEQYF	TGTGCCAGCAGTTGGGACAGGGATAGTTACGAGCAGTACTTC
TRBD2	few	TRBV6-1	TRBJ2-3	CASRGGPDTQYF	TGTGCCAGCAGGGGAGGGCCTGATACGCAGTATTTT
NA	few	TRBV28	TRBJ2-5	CASSRTGTLIETQYF	TGTGCCAGCAGCCGAACCGGGACTCTCATAGAGACCCAGTACTTC
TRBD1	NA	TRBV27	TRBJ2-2	CASSLLPTGPSAGELFF	TGTGCCAGCAGTTTATTGCCGACAGGGCCTTCTGCCGGGGAGCTGTTTTTT
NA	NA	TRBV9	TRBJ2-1	CASSVDGGLKQFF	TGTGCCAGCAGCGTAGATGGGGGCTTAAAGCAGTTCTTC
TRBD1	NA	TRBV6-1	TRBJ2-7	CASTLGQREQYF	TGTGCCAGCACTTTGGGACAGCGCGAGCAGTACTTC